This passage covers 4 T cell receptor beta chains from one sample sequenced in a study of blood T cell repertoires in COVID-19. Profiled with immunoSEQ multiplex PCR; TCRdb holds only in-frame clones, not every one. This sample carries approximately 280,000 clones, around nine tenths of them seen once, and the ten largest clones take approximately 2.5%. Sequenced: PBMCs or T cells enriched from blood (not recorded which). These receptors came from a woman aged 18-29 years who had recovered from COVID-19.

This chain joins TRBV27 and TRBJ2-7; D is unclear. The CDR3 consists of 14 residues. V was trimmed by 4 bases and J by 0 bases, leaving 10 bases between them. Germline V gene sequence: CDR1 MNHEY, CDR2 SMNVEV (reference sequence). The CDR3 is CASSSLWSSYEQYF. The CDR3 DNA sequence: TGTGCCAGCAGTTCGTTATGGAGCTCCTACGAGCAGTACTTC.

The chain links TRBV28 to TRBJ2-7; 8 bases agree with TRBD2. The CDR3 length is 12 residues. Germline CDR1 and CDR2: MDHEN and SYDVKM. V lost 10 bases, J lost 2 bases, and 4 bases stayed unmatched. Here the CDR3 reads CATERETYEQYF. CDR3 DNA sequence: TGTGCCACGGAGCGGGAGACCTACGAGCAGTACTTC.

The chain carries TRBV9 and TRBJ2-5; TRBD1 matches 10 bases. Trimming cost V 6 bases and J 5 bases; bases outside gene matches: 10. This CDR3 contains 15 residues. The germline CDR1 and CDR2 sequences are SGDLS and YYNGEE. The CDR3 DNA sequence: TGTGCCAGCAATTTCAGGGGACAGGGGAGCGAGACCCAGTACTTC. This codes for CASNFRGQGSETQYF.

This chain links TRBV13 with TRBJ2-3, with TRBD2 matching 8 bases. Germline lookup yields CDR1 PRHDT and CDR2 FYEKMQ (reference sequence). Trimming removed 3 bases from V and 6 bases from J; junction bases left unmatched: 8. The CDR3 loop spans 15 amino acids. This CDR3 reads CASSLKSGGRDTQYF. DNA of the CDR3: TGTGCCAGCAGCTTGAAAAGCGGGGGCCGGGATACGCAGTATTTT.